This T cell receptor beta chain was identified during a study of beta chain features in type 1 diabetes (dated by TCRdb to the late 2010s). A note on the overall study: Mean age, gender distribution, total cell number and subset yield were not different between patients and healthy donors. A total of roughly 110 million sorted cells were examined across all samples, and the number of cells per subset was strongly correlated with RNA yield. In the study, recently diagnosed type 1 diabetes patients and matched healthy donors were compared on the TCRB repertoires of their sorted circulating CD4+ T cell subsets. Regulatory and stem cell-like memory subsets were obtained from only 8 patients and about eight healthy donors, while naive and central memory subsets were obtained from all 30 or so donors.

Study-wide conclusions, independent of this receptor: Naive, central memory and regulatory TCRB repertoires appeared to be more similar among patients than among healthy donors. Fewer insertions and more nucleotide deletions at VDJ recombination sites were observed in patients with type 1 diabetes, implying thymic rearrangement abnormalities. Because the HLA sub-analyses included only small numbers of individuals, any influence of HLA type on TCRB rearrangement was left unresolved. A moderate but significant shortening of TCRB CDR3 length was observed in type 1 diabetes patients in all four CD4+ subsets. Sequencing cDNA rather than genomic DNA could over-represent highly expressing activated cells, although activation and CD3 levels did not differ between groups. PCR may preferentially amplify shorter templates, but because patient and control samples were amplified and corrected together, any resulting skew would affect both groups equally.

For this chain, trimming is 4 bases at the V end and 2 bases at the J end, and the number of junction bases without a gene match is 10. In the germline V gene, CDR1 corresponds to SGHRS and CDR2 to YFSETQ. The CDR3 sequence holds 17 residues, the cysteine and phenylalanine included. The retained sequence is limited to the CDR3, 51 bases, with the frame set at the first base. Each donor gave one peripheral blood draw, about 110 mL on average, collected into heparinised tubes. Using a panel that included CD45RO, CCR7, CD25, CD127, CD95 and CD27, naive, central memory, regulatory and stem cell-like memory CD4+ T cells were sorted on a BD FACSAria II. All sorted populations exceeded 98% purity. PBMCs were separated immediately by Lymphoprep density gradient centrifugation and were stained directly, without being cultured. Samples were stained and sorted in pairs, with one healthy donor and one patient per experiment, so that batch effects were minimized.

All of the isolated RNA was reverse transcribed with the High Capacity cDNA Reverse Transcription Kit, so expressed TCRB transcripts were sequenced. Deep immunoSEQ sequencing was performed on naive, central memory and regulatory T cell samples, with an average of approximately 3.9 million total reads per sample. Sorted cells were lysed in RLT buffer and RNA was extracted with DNase-treated RNeasy Micro or Mini kits, depending on cell number. Each cell subset was processed on its own to prevent cross-contamination, while patient and healthy donor samples were processed together. The immunoSEQ multiplex PCR was used to amplify TCRB sequences from cDNA, yielding 87-bp fragments that span the CDR3 region. Amplicons were sequenced on the Illumina HiSeq platform. Processing in the source paper ran as follows. Synthetic template baselines were used to correct PCR bias computationally, reads within Hamming distance 2 were collapsed together, and singletons that could not be merged were discarded. Reads were aligned to IMGT to assign V, D and J genes, CDR3 length, and insertions or deletions at six rearrangement sites. Within each subset, clonotype counts were normalized to the number of sorted cells before true diversity and Gini coefficients were calculated with the tcR R package. Repertoire sharing was quantified using the overlap coefficient calculated on TCRB nucleotide sequences. Out-of-frame TCRB sequences from naive cells were analyzed as a proxy for the pre-selection repertoire. The clones in this table, taken by TCRdb from immuneACCESS, are in-frame only. Not every clone is retained; where verified, under half of the shortfall comes from an unresolved V gene, and the cause of the rest is unknown. That table is the source of V, J and clone size, and D and trimming were worked out from the DNA. This sample holds fewer than 500,000 clones; about 15% were observed only once. The top ten constitute roughly 0.038% of the sample.

On this clone: It lacks a known antigen. It has no much larger one-base neighbor in the sample; base qualities were not kept.

This sequence uses TRBV5-1 and TRBJ2-1; 9 middle bases align to TRBD1. The clonotype originates from a man aged 25 to 40 in good health. Sequencing input: naive CD4+ T cells from blood. Per the publication, the cell subset or site label means: true naive CD4+ T cells. This receptor has the CDR3 CASSPTPGQGPYNEQFF. DNA sequence: TGCGCCAGCAGCCCGACTCCGGGACAGGGTCCCTACAATGAGCAGTTCTTC.